A selection of T cell receptor beta chains follows, all from one sample in a study of blood T cell repertoires in COVID-19. The assay was immunoSEQ multiplex PCR, and TCRdb's table has in-frame clones only and misses some. The sample has roughly 410,000 clones, around 87% seen once. Sample: peripheral blood. The receptor source for this set is a woman aged 55-69 years with COVID-19, enrolled during active disease. Both conserved end residues are part of each CDR3. Fields, in order: CDR3 DNA, CDR3 protein, clone size, J gene, D gene, V gene. A D gene is named only where the DNA matches it firmly. Clone size appears in some rows only: once, few, many, or a class for an expanded clone.

CDR3nt: TGCGCCAGCAGTTTCGGGGGGGCCTCTGGGGCCAACGTCCTGACTTTC
CDR3aa: CASSFGGASGANVLTF
abundance: .
j_gene: TRBJ2-6
d_gene: TRBD2
v_gene: TRBV5-1

CDR3nt: TGTGCCATCAGTGACTCCCTAGGGGGGGGGCCCTACAATGAGCAGTTCTTC
CDR3aa: CAISDSLGGGPYNEQFF
abundance: .
j_gene: TRBJ2-1
d_gene: .
v_gene: TRBV10-3

CDR3nt: TGTGCCACCAGTGATTCCCGGGACAGGGGAGGTCGGCCGCAGTATTTT
CDR3aa: CATSDSRDRGGRPQYF
abundance: once
j_gene: TRBJ2-3
d_gene: TRBD1
v_gene: TRBV24-1

CDR3nt: TGCAGCGTCCCCAGGATTGCGGGGGTAAGCGACACAGATACGCAGTATTTT
CDR3aa: CSVPRIAGVSDTDTQYF
abundance: .
j_gene: TRBJ2-3
d_gene: TRBD2
v_gene: TRBV29-1

CDR3nt: TGTGCCAGCAGCTTAAACGCTGCCTCCCGGGGACAGTATTTT
CDR3aa: CASSLNAASRGQYF
abundance: once
j_gene: TRBJ2-3
d_gene: .
v_gene: TRBV7-3

CDR3nt: TGTGCCTGGAGTACTAGCGGTGGTGAGCAGTTCTTC
CDR3aa: CAWSTSGGEQFF
abundance: .
j_gene: TRBJ2-1
d_gene: TRBD2
v_gene: TRBV30

CDR3nt: TGTGCCACCAGCTTTCCGGACGGGACAGCTTTAGATGGGGAGCTGTTTTTT
CDR3aa: CATSFPDGTALDGELFF
abundance: .
j_gene: TRBJ2-2
d_gene: TRBD1
v_gene: TRBV15

CDR3nt: TGTGCCAGCAGCGATGACCCCGCAGGGATGGACTATGGCTACACCTTC
CDR3aa: CASSDDPAGMDYGYTF
abundance: .
j_gene: TRBJ1-2
d_gene: .
v_gene: TRBV9

CDR3nt: TGTGCCACCAGTGATTTTAGGGACAGGGGGCCAAATACGCAGTATTTT
CDR3aa: CATSDFRDRGPNTQYF
abundance: .
j_gene: TRBJ2-3
d_gene: TRBD1
v_gene: TRBV24-1

CDR3nt: TGTGCCAGTATGAGGGGGATCACAGATACGCAGTATTTT
CDR3aa: CASMRGITDTQYF
abundance: .
j_gene: TRBJ2-3
d_gene: .
v_gene: TRBV19

CDR3nt: TGCGCCAGCAGCTTGGCCCGGATGATGACAGGCGAAAACTATGGCTACACCTTC
CDR3aa: CASSLARMMTGENYGYTF
abundance: few
j_gene: TRBJ1-2
d_gene: .
v_gene: TRBV5-1

CDR3nt: TGTGCCAGCAGTCTCCACTCCGGGACTGACGCCTATGGCTACACCTTC
CDR3aa: CASSLHSGTDAYGYTF
abundance: .
j_gene: TRBJ1-2
d_gene: .
v_gene: TRBV6-6

CDR3nt: TGCAGCGTCCCGGGGGGGTCGTGGGAGCAGTTCTTC
CDR3aa: CSVPGGSWEQFF
abundance: .
j_gene: TRBJ2-1
d_gene: TRBD2
v_gene: TRBV29-1

CDR3nt: TGTGCCAGCAGCGGAGGGACTAGCGGCTCACTTAGAGGAGAGACCCAGTACTTC
CDR3aa: CASSGGTSGSLRGETQYF
abundance: once
j_gene: TRBJ2-5
d_gene: TRBD2
v_gene: TRBV9

CDR3nt: TGTGCCAGCAGTTTTGTGGAGGGGGGGACTAACTATGGCTACACCTTC
CDR3aa: CASSFVEGGTNYGYTF
abundance: once
j_gene: TRBJ1-2
d_gene: .
v_gene: TRBV28

CDR3nt: TGCAGTGCTAGTTTAGGGGGGGACTCGGGTACGCAGTATTTT
CDR3aa: CSASLGGDSGTQYF
abundance: .
j_gene: TRBJ2-3
d_gene: .
v_gene: TRBV20-1

CDR3nt: TGTGCCAGCTCAAGCTGGGGGCCCTTTGGTACAGATACGCAGTATTTT
CDR3aa: CASSSWGPFGTDTQYF
abundance: .
j_gene: TRBJ2-3
d_gene: .
v_gene: TRBV18

CDR3nt: TGTGCCAGCAGTGAAATTGGACAGGGTATCGGGGCTTTCTTT
CDR3aa: CASSEIGQGIGAFF
abundance: .
j_gene: TRBJ1-1
d_gene: TRBD1
v_gene: TRBV6-1

CDR3nt: TGTGCCTGGAGTGTTGCGGGGGGGCGGGAGACCCAGTACTTC
CDR3aa: CAWSVAGGRETQYF
abundance: .
j_gene: TRBJ2-5
d_gene: TRBD2
v_gene: TRBV30

CDR3nt: TGTGCCACAGAGGGGGCCAATTCACCCCTCCACTTT
CDR3aa: CATEGANSPLHF
abundance: .
j_gene: TRBJ1-6
d_gene: TRBD1
v_gene: TRBV6-4

CDR3nt: TGTGCTAGTGGTTTTGGGGACAGTCCCGGGGAGCTGTTTTTT
CDR3aa: CASGFGDSPGELFF
abundance: .
j_gene: TRBJ2-2
d_gene: TRBD1
v_gene: TRBV12-5

CDR3nt: TGTGCCAGCAGAAAAACAGGGTTAGAAAACATTCAGTACTTC
CDR3aa: CASRKTGLENIQYF
abundance: .
j_gene: TRBJ2-4
d_gene: .
v_gene: TRBV6-5

CDR3nt: TGTGCCAGCAGCTTAGAATCCAGGATCTATGGCTACACCTTC
CDR3aa: CASSLESRIYGYTF
abundance: .
j_gene: TRBJ1-2
d_gene: .
v_gene: TRBV7-9

CDR3nt: TGTGCCAGCCAACACCCAGTAAATCAAGCTTTCTTT
CDR3aa: CASQHPVNQAFF
abundance: once
j_gene: TRBJ1-1
d_gene: .
v_gene: TRBV11-2

CDR3nt: TGTGCCAGCAGTTATAAACAGGGGGCGGGTTCACCCCTCCACTTT
CDR3aa: CASSYKQGAGSPLHF
abundance: .
j_gene: TRBJ1-6
d_gene: TRBD1
v_gene: TRBV6-6

CDR3nt: TGTGCCAGCAGCTCCCTGGGACGCGGGGGGGCTGGGGAGACCCAGTACTTC
CDR3aa: CASSSLGRGGAGETQYF
abundance: .
j_gene: TRBJ2-5
d_gene: TRBD2
v_gene: TRBV7-9

CDR3nt: TGTGCCAGCAGCCGAGACAGAAACACAGATACGCAGTATTTT
CDR3aa: CASSRDRNTDTQYF
abundance: .
j_gene: TRBJ2-3
d_gene: .
v_gene: TRBV6-6

CDR3nt: TGTGCCAGCAGACAACAGGGCTTTAGCACAGATACGCAGTATTTT
CDR3aa: CASRQQGFSTDTQYF
abundance: .
j_gene: TRBJ2-3
d_gene: .
v_gene: TRBV6-5

CDR3nt: TGTGCCAGCAGTAGGACAGGACGAAACTATGGCTACACCTTC
CDR3aa: CASSRTGRNYGYTF
abundance: .
j_gene: TRBJ1-2
d_gene: TRBD1
v_gene: TRBV2

CDR3nt: TGCGCCAGCAGCCAGCGGGGGGGCTTGAGCACCGGGGAGCTGTTTTTT
CDR3aa: CASSQRGGLSTGELFF
abundance: .
j_gene: TRBJ2-2
d_gene: TRBD2
v_gene: TRBV4-1

CDR3nt: TGCGCCAGCAGCTTGGCTCCTCTAGCGAGCCAAGAGACCCAGTACTTC
CDR3aa: CASSLAPLASQETQYF
abundance: .
j_gene: TRBJ2-5
d_gene: .
v_gene: TRBV5-1

CDR3nt: TGTGCCAGCAGTCGACAGGGGAAAGGGTCACCCCTCCACTTT
CDR3aa: CASSRQGKGSPLHF
abundance: many
j_gene: TRBJ1-6
d_gene: TRBD1
v_gene: TRBV6-5

CDR3nt: TGTGCCAGCAGCCCGCCCCTCGGACTAGCGGGGGAGGGGCAGTTCTTC
CDR3aa: CASSPPLGLAGEGQFF
abundance: .
j_gene: TRBJ2-1
d_gene: TRBD2
v_gene: TRBV7-2

CDR3nt: TGCGCCAGCAGCTCCGGGACAGGGGCCACCGGGGAGCTGTTTTTT
CDR3aa: CASSSGTGATGELFF
abundance: .
j_gene: TRBJ2-2
d_gene: TRBD1
v_gene: TRBV5-1

CDR3nt: TGTGCCAGCAGCGTCAGGGTTGGGAACACTGAAGCTTTCTTT
CDR3aa: CASSVRVGNTEAFF
abundance: once
j_gene: TRBJ1-1
d_gene: .
v_gene: TRBV2

CDR3nt: TGCGCCAGCAGACCCGGAGGGACAGGGTGGGATGAAGCTTTCTTT
CDR3aa: CASRPGGTGWDEAFF
abundance: .
j_gene: TRBJ1-1
d_gene: TRBD1
v_gene: TRBV5-1

CDR3nt: TGTGCCAGCTTTGAGCGGGAGGCTGGAAACACCATATATTTT
CDR3aa: CASFEREAGNTIYF
abundance: once
j_gene: TRBJ1-3
d_gene: .
v_gene: TRBV2

CDR3nt: TGCGCCAGCAGCTTGGTCCCAGGGGGCGCAAACACTGAAGCTTTCTTT
CDR3aa: CASSLVPGGANTEAFF
abundance: .
j_gene: TRBJ1-1
d_gene: TRBD1
v_gene: TRBV5-1

CDR3nt: TGCGCCAGCAGCCAAGAGACAGGCCATGGCTACACCTTC
CDR3aa: CASSQETGHGYTF
abundance: .
j_gene: TRBJ1-2
d_gene: .
v_gene: TRBV4-1

CDR3nt: TGTGCCAGCAGCTTTTATCGGGGACAGTCGGATAGCAATCAGCCCCAGCATTTT
CDR3aa: CASSFYRGQSDSNQPQHF
abundance: .
j_gene: TRBJ1-5
d_gene: TRBD1
v_gene: TRBV11-3

CDR3nt: TGTGCCAGCGGGAGGACAAGAAACACTGAAGCTTTCTTT
CDR3aa: CASGRTRNTEAFF
abundance: .
j_gene: TRBJ1-1
d_gene: .
v_gene: TRBV6-5

CDR3nt: TGTGCCAGCAACTCGGGGGACAGGCGCTTCTACGAGCAGTACTTC
CDR3aa: CASNSGDRRFYEQYF
abundance: few
j_gene: TRBJ2-7
d_gene: TRBD1
v_gene: TRBV6-5

CDR3nt: TGTGCCAGCAGTTACTCCTCTGACAGGGTGTCGAGTCGCACTGAAGCTTTCTTT
CDR3aa: CASSYSSDRVSSRTEAFF
abundance: .
j_gene: TRBJ1-1
d_gene: TRBD1
v_gene: TRBV6-2/TRBV6-3

CDR3nt: TGTGCCAGCAGCTTGGGACTAGCGGGGGGGCCGTATGAGCAGTTCTTC
CDR3aa: CASSLGLAGGPYEQFF
abundance: .
j_gene: TRBJ2-1
d_gene: TRBD2
v_gene: TRBV5-8

CDR3nt: TGTGCCAGCAGCCGGTACTCGACCGGGACAGGGGGCAGAGGCTACACCTTC
CDR3aa: CASSRYSTGTGGRGYTF
abundance: once
j_gene: TRBJ1-2
d_gene: TRBD1
v_gene: TRBV4-2

CDR3nt: TGTGCCAGCAGGCGGACTAGCGGGGATTTGAATGAGCAGTTCTTC
CDR3aa: CASRRTSGDLNEQFF
abundance: .
j_gene: TRBJ2-1
d_gene: TRBD2
v_gene: TRBV7-2

CDR3nt: TGCGCCAGCAGCCAAGATTCACGAGGGTACTATGGCTACACCTTC
CDR3aa: CASSQDSRGYYGYTF
abundance: .
j_gene: TRBJ1-2
d_gene: .
v_gene: TRBV4-1

CDR3nt: TGCGCCAGCAGCTTGGGACAGCTCCTCAATGAGCAGTTCTTC
CDR3aa: CASSLGQLLNEQFF
abundance: .
j_gene: TRBJ2-1
d_gene: .
v_gene: TRBV5-1

CDR3nt: TGCGCCAGCAGCTTTTCCGGGACAGGGTCTATTGATGGTGGCTACACCTTC
CDR3aa: CASSFSGTGSIDGGYTF
abundance: .
j_gene: TRBJ1-2
d_gene: TRBD1
v_gene: TRBV5-1

CDR3nt: TGTGCCAGCGGGGACAGGGGACTAAACACCGGGGAGCTGTTTTTT
CDR3aa: CASGDRGLNTGELFF
abundance: .
j_gene: TRBJ2-2
d_gene: TRBD1
v_gene: TRBV6-5